The clone carrying this TCR beta chain was seen repeatedly, ten times or more. These data belong to a study of neurological immune-mediated disorders. V lost 3 bases and J lost 6, with 12 bases in between. The CDR3 consists of 13 residues. Germline CDR1 reads KGHSH; CDR2 reads LQKENI. The authors produced cDNA by 5'RACE using 10-nucleotide random UMIs. TCRdb reanalysed the 5' RACE reads using MiXCR and keeps one entry per CDR3 protein. The table has more than 50,000 distinct CDR3 sequences, roughly 3.9% seen once. The receptor was isolated from a man aged 25-45 years with multiple sclerosis. The chain has TRBV18 and TRBJ2-7; D may be TRBD2 (5 bases). Material: PBMCs. The CDR3 here is CASSPRAGGEQYF. CDR3 nucleotide sequence: TGTGCCAGCTCACCTCGGGCTGGAGGCGAGCAGTACTTC.